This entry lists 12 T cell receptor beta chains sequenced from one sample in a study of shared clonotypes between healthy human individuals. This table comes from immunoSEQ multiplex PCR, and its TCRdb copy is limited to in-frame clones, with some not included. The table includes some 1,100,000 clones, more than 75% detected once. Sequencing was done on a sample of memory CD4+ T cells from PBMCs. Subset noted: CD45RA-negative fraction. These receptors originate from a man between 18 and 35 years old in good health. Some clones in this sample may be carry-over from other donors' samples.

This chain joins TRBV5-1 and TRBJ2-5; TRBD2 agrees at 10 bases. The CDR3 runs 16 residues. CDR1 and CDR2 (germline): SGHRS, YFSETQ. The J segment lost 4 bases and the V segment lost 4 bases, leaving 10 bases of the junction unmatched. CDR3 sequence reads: CASSTGLAVEPETQYF. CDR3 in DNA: TGCGCCAGCAGCACTGGACTAGCGGTTGAGCCAGAGACCCAGTACTTC.

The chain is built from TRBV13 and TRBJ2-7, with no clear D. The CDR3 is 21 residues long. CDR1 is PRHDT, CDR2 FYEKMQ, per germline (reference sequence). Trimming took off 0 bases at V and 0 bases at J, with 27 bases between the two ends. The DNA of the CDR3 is TGTGCCAGCAGCTTAGGATGGGGTGGAATTGTCGGTACACAAAACTCCTACGAGCAGTACTTC. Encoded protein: CASSLGWGGIVGTQNSYEQYF.

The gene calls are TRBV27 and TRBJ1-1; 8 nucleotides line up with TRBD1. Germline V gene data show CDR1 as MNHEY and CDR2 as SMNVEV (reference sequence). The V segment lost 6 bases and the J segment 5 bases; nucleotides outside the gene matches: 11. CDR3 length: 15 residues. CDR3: CASSPLRDRRTEAFF. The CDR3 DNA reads TGTGCCAGCAGCCCTCTCCGGGACAGGCGGACTGAAGCTTTCTTT.

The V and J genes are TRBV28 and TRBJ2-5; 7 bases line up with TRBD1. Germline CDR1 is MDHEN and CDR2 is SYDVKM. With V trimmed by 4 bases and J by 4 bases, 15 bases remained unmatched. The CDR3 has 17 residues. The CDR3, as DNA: TGTGCCAGCAGTTCTCCACCTGGCCGGACAGGAGCAGAGACCCAGTACTTC. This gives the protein CASSSPPGRTGAETQYF.

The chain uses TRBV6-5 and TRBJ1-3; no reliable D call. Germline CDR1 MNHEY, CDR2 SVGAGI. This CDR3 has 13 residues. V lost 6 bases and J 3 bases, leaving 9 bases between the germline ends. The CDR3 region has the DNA TGTGCCAGCAGCTCGACGGTTGGAAACACCATATATTTT. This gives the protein CASSSTVGNTIYF.

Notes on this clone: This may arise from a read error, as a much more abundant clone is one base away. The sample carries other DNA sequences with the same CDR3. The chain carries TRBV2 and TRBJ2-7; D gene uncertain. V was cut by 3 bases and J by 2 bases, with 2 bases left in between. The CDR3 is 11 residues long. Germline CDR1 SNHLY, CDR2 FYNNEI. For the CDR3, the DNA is TGTGCCAGCAGTGACGCCTACGAGCAGTACTTC. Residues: CASSDAYEQYF.

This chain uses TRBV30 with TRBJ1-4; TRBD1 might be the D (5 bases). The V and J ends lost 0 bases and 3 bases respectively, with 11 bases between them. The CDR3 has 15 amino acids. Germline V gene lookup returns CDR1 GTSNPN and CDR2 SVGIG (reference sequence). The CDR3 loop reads CAWSVMTGANEKLFF. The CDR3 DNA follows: TGTGCCTGGAGTGTAATGACGGGGGCTAATGAAAAACTGTTTTTT.

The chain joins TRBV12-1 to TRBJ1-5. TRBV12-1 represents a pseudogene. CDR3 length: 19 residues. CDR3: CASSFWAGEADRPGQPQHF. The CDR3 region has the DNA TGTGCCAGCAGCTTTTGGGCGGGGGAGGCGGACAGGCCGGGACAGCCCCAGCATTTT.

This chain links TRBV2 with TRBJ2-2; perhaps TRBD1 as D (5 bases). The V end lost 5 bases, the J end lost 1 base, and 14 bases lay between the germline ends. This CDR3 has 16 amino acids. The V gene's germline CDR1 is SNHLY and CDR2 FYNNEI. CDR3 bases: TGTGCCAGCAGTATCACAAGGGGAATGAACACCGGGGAGCTGTTTTTT. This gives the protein CASSITRGMNTGELFF. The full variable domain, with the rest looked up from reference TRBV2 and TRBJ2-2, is EPEVTQTPSHQVTQMGQEVILRCVPISNHLYFYWYRQILGQKVEFLVSFYNNEISEKSEIFDDQFSVERPDGSNFTLKIRSTKLEDSAMYFCASSITRGMNTGELFFGEGSRLTVL.

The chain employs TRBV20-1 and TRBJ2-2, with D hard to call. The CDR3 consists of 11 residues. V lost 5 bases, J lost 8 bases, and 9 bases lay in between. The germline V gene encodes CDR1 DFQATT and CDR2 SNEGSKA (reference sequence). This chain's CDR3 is CSALILGELFF. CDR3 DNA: TGCAGTGCTCTTATCCTGGGGGAGCTGTTTTTT.

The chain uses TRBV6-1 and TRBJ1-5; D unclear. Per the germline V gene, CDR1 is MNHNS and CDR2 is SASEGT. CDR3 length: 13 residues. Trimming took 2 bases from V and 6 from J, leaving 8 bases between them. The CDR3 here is CASSESDRQPQHF. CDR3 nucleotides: TGTGCCAGCAGTGAATCCGATCGTCAGCCCCAGCATTTT.

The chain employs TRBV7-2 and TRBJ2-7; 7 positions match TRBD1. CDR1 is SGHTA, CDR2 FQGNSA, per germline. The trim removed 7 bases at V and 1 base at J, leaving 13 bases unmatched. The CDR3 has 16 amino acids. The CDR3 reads CASTQGVARPSYEQYF. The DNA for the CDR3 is TGTGCCAGCACCCAGGGGGTGGCTCGACCGTCCTACGAGCAGTACTTC.